The source of this T cell receptor beta chain is a study of T cell responses to AZD1222 COVID-19 vaccine. For the study at large: Samples with a second dose at about 4 or about 12 weeks were pooled together. The study's findings and limits: Possibly, clonal diversity was underestimated; donors were largely white British and included more females.

On this clone itself: Its antigen is undetermined.

Using immunoSEQ multiplex PCR, the repertoire was profiled, and TCRdb retains in-frame clones only, with some absent. The data contain about 120,000 clones, 70% to 90% of them seen just once; the ten biggest clones take up around a quarter. Trimming removed 4 bases from V and 7 bases from J, with 20 bases in between. The CDR3 has 16 amino acids. The germline V gene has CDR1 SGHTA and CDR2 FQGTGA. The receptor was isolated from an adult in good health. Sequencing was performed on peripheral blood, taken on day 0 of AZD1222 vaccination. The chain joins TRBV7-3 to TRBJ2-1, with D maybe TRBD2 (6 bases). The CDR3 spells CASSSPPSGPSNEQFF. CDR3 nucleotide sequence: TGTGCCAGCAGCTCCCCTCCCAGCGGGCCTTCGAATGAGCAGTTCTTC.